This T cell receptor beta chain came from a study of T-cell memory formation after mild COVID-19. The authors produced TCR alpha and TCR beta cDNA libraries with sample barcodes and UMIs by 5'RACE using constant-segment primers. TCRdb independently ran MiXCR on the 5' RACE reads; one entry per CDR3 protein. The repertoire consists of about 350,000 distinct CDR3 sequences, with roughly 13% occurring once and the leading ten covering about 24%. The TCR originated in a young man who had mild COVID-19 (a few samples of this study predate the infection). Cell type and time point are not known. The sequenced sample consisted of PBMCs or a T cell subset sorted from them (not recorded which).

CDR3 residues: CSARATVYEQYF. In DNA form, the CDR3 reads TGCAGTGCTAGAGCAACGGTCTACGAGCAGTACTTC. The chain employs TRBV20-1 and TRBJ2-7, with D unclear. V was pared by 1 base and J by 3 bases, with 7 bases between. The CDR3 loop spans 12 amino acids. The germline CDR1 and CDR2 sequences are DFQATT and SNEGSKA (reference sequence).